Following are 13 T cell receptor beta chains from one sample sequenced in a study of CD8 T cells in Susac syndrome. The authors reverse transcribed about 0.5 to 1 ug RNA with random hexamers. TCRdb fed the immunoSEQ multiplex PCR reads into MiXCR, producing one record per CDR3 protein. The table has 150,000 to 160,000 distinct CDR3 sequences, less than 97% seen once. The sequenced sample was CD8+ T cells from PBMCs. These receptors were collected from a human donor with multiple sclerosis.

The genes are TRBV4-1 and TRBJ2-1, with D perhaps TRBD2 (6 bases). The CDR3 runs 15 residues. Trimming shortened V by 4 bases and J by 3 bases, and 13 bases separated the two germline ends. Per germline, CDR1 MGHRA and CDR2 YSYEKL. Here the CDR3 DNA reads TGCGCCAGCAGCCCCCGCGGGGAACTCTACAATGAGCAGTTCTTC. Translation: CASSPRGELYNEQFF.

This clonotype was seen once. The chain's CDR3 is CASSWTPYEQYV. The CDR3 region has the DNA TGTGCCAGCAGCTGGACCCCCTACGAGCAGTACGTC. V is TRBV6-2 or TRBV6-3 and J is TRBJ2-7; D not certain. The germline V gene has CDR1 MNHEY and CDR2 SVGEGT. With 6 bases removed from V and 2 bases from J, the gap between germline ends came to 8 bases. This CDR3 spans 12 amino acids.

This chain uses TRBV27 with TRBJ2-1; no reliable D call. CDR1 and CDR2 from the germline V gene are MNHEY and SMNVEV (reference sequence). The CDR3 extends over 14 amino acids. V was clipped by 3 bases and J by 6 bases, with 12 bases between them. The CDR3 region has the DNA TGTGCCAGCAGTTTCCCTGGACGTAGCAATGAGCAGTTCTTC. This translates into CASSFPGRSNEQFF.

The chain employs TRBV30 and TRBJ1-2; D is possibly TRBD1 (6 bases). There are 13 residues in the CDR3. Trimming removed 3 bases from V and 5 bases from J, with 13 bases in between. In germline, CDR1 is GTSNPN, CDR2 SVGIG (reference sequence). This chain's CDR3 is CAWSDGQWYGYTF. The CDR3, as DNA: TGTGCCTGGAGCGACGGACAGTGGTATGGCTACACCTTC.

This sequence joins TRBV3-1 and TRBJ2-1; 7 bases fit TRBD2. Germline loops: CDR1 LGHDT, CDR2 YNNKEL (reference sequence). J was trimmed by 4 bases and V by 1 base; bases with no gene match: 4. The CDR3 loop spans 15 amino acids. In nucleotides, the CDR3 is TGTGCCAGCAGCCAAGCGGGGGGTCTTTACAATGAGCAGTTCTTC. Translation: CASSQAGGLYNEQFF.

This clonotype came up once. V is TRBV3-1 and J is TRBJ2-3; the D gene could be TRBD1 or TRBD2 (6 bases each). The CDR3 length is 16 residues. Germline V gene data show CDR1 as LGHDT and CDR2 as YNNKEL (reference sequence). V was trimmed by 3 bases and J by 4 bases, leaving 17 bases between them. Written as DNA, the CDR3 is TGTGCCAGCAGCCATATGTGGGGGGCCGGCCCAGATACGCAGTATTTT. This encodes CASSHMWGAGPDTQYF.

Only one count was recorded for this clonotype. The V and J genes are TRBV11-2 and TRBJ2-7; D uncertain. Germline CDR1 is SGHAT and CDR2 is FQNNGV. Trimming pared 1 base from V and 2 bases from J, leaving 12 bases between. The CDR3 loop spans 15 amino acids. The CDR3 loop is CASSLGPPGPYEQYF. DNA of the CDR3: TGTGCCAGCAGCTTAGGACCTCCAGGACCCTACGAGCAGTACTTC.

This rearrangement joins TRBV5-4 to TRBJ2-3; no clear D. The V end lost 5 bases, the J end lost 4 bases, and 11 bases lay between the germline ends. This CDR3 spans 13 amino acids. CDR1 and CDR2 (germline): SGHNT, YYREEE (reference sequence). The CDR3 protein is CASRLLGADTQYF. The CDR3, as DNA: TGTGCCAGCAGGTTGCTAGGCGCAGATACGCAGTATTTT.

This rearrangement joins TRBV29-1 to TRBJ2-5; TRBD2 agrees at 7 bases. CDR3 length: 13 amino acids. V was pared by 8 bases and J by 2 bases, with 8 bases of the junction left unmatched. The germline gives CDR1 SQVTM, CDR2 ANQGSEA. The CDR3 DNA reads TGCAGCACTCGGGCGGGGGAGCAAGAGACCCAGTACTTC. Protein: CSTRAGEQETQYF. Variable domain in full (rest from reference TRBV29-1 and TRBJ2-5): SAVISQKPSRDICQRGTSLTIQCQVDSQVTMMFWYRQQPGQSLTLIATANQGSEATYESGFVIDKFPISRPNLTFSTLTVSNMSPEDSSIYLCSTRAGEQETQYFGPGTRLLVL.

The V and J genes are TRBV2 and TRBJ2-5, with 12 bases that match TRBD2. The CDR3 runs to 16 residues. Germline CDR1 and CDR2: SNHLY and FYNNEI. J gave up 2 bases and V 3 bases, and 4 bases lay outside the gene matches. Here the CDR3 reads CASSDGTSGYQETQYF. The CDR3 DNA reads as TGTGCCAGCAGTGATGGGACTAGCGGGTATCAAGAGACCCAGTACTTC.

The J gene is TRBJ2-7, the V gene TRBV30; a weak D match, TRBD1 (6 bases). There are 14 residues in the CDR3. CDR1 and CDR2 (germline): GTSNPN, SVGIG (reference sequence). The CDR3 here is CAAIGASRGYEQYF. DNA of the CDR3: TGTGCAGCCATCGGGGCCTCCAGGGGCTACGAGCAGTACTTC.

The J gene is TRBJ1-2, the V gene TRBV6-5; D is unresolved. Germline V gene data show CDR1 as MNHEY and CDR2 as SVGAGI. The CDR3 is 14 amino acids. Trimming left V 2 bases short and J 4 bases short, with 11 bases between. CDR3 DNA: TGTGCCAGCAGTTACGCGGGGAGGTCCTATGGCTACACCTTC. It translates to CASSYAGRSYGYTF.

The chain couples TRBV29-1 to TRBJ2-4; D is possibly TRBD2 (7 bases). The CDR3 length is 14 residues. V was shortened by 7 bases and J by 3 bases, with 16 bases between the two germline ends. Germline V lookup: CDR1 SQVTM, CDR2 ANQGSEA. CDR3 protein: CSAKGGSNKNIQYF. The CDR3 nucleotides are TGCAGCGCTAAGGGGGGGTCAAACAAAAACATTCAGTACTTC.